This T cell receptor beta chain was identified during a study of naive and memory T cell subsets. An equimolar mix of two oligonucleotides served as the beta constant-region primer for TRBC1 and TRBC2. A 12-nucleotide UMI and the SP2 primer were added to the cDNA 3' end by oligonucleotide ligation. TCRdb re-analysed the UMI-ligation and nested PCR reads in MiXCR, keeping a single row per CDR3 protein. Among 70,000 to 95,000 distinct CDR3 sequences, around 6.5% were seen once, and the ten largest hold around 1.7%. This CDR3 region has 15 residues. Deletions cut 1 base from V and 5 bases from J, with 14 bases between. This clonotype was seen at least ten times. Its target is unknown. Overall study results and limits: In CD4 and CD8 cells, diversity dropped from naive through EMRA.

This chain uses TRBV12-3 or TRBV12-4 with TRBJ2-5; tentative D call: TRBD2 (6 bases). The origin of this receptor is a human donor in good health. Material for sequencing was central memory CD4+ T cells from blood. DNA for the CDR3: TGTGCCAGCAGTTTAGGGAGGGTCGTCGATGAGACCCAGTACTTC. Translation: CASSLGRVVDETQYF.